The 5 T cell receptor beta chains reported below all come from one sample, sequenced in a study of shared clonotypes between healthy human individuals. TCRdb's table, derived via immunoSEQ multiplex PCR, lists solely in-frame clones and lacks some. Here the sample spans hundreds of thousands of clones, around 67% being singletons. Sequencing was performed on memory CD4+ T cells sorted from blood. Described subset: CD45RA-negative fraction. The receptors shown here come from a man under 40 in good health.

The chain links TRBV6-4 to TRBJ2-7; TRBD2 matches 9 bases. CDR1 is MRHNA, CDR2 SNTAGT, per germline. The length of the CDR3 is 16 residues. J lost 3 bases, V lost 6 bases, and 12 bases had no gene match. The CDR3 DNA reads TGTGCCAGCAGCCCTGTAGCGGGAGCTGGGATCTACGAGCAGTACTTC. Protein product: CASSPVAGAGIYEQYF.

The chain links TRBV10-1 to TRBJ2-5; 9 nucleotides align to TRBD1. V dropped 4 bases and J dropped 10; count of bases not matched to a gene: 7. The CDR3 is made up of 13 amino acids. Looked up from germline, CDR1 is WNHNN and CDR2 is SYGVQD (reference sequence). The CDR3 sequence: CASSVGTGSVQYF. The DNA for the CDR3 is TGCGCCAGCAGTGTCGGGACAGGGTCCGTCCAGTACTTC.

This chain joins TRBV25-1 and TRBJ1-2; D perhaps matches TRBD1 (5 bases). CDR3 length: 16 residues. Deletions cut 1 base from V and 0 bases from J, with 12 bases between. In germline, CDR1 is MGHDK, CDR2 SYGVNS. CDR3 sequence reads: CASSEWGETANYGYTF. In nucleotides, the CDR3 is TGTGCCAGCAGTGAATGGGGGGAAACAGCTAACTATGGCTACACCTTC.

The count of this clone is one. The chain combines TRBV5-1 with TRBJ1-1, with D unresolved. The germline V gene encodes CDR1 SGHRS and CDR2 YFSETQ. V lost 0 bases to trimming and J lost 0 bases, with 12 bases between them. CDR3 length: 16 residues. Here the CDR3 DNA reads TGCGCCAGCAGCTTGGGGGAGAGGGCGATGAACACTGAAGCTTTCTTT. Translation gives CASSLGERAMNTEAFF.

CDR3 nucleotide sequence: TGCGCCAGCAGCGGGGGGACAGGCACAGATACGCAGTATTTT. Its protein product is CASSGGTGTDTQYF. The chain carries TRBV5-1 and TRBJ2-3, with a tentative D call TRBD1 (7 bases). The V and J ends lost 4 bases and 1 base respectively, with 10 bases between them. The CDR3 is 14 amino acids. Germline V CDR1 and CDR2: SGHRS, YFSETQ.